Listed here are 4 T cell receptor beta chains from one sample, sequenced in a study of blood T cell repertoires in COVID-19. The table came from immunoSEQ multiplex PCR; TCRdb's copy has only in-frame clones and leaves some out. There are about 140,000 clones in the sample; 81% occur only once, and approximately 8.2% lies in the top ten. The sample consisted of peripheral blood. All receptors derive from a human donor in a cohort sampled during active COVID-19.

This clone was seen a handful of times. The chain links TRBV6-5 to TRBJ1-2; weak D call: TRBD1 (5 bases). The CDR3 spans 13 residues. V shed 7 bases and J shed 8 bases, with 17 bases lying between them. CDR1 MNHEY and CDR2 SVGAGI come from the germline V gene. CDR3 sequence (DNA): TGTGCCAGCACCCCTAGGGGAGGGATGGGCTACACCTTC. It yields the protein CASTPRGGMGYTF.

This clone came up a few times. The same CDR3 also results from other DNA sequences found in this sample. The rearrangement uses TRBV4-2 and TRBJ1-1; D unclear. The CDR3 is made up of 14 amino acids. The V end lost 1 base, the J end lost 5 bases, and 11 bases lay between the germline ends. From germline, CDR1 is LGHNA and CDR2 YNFKEQ. As DNA, the CDR3 is TGTGCCAGCAGCCAAGGAGGGCGGTCGACTGAAGCTTTCTTT. Translating gives CASSQGGRSTEAFF.

The gene calls are TRBV10-3 and TRBJ2-1, with 9 nucleotides matching TRBD2. The germline CDR1 and CDR2 sequences are ENHRY and SYGVKD. The CDR3 length is 18 residues. After removal of 0 bases from V and 0 bases from J, the junction contained 6 bases not matched to a gene. CDR3 residues: CAISESGREGPSYNEQFF. The CDR3 DNA reads TGTGCCATCAGTGAGTCTGGGCGGGAGGGCCCCTCCTACAATGAGCAGTTCTTC.

This sequence joins TRBV29-1 and TRBJ2-7; D remains unclear. The V and J ends lost 4 bases and 6 bases respectively, with 13 bases between them. CDR1 and CDR2 from the germline V gene are SQVTM and ANQGSEA. This CDR3 has 12 amino acids. The CDR3 reads CSVVVSNAEQYF. The CDR3 bases are TGCAGCGTTGTTGTTAGCAACGCCGAGCAGTACTTC.